The present entry profiles one TCR beta chain with its context. This record belongs to a study of blood T cell repertoires in COVID-19. For the study at large: Italy, Spain and the United States were the sources of the convalescent and acute COVID-19 samples. T cells, B-cell-depleted T cells, or PBMCs supplied cDNA or gDNA.

Germline V gene data show CDR1 as MDHEN and CDR2 as SYDVKM. V was clipped by 3 bases and J by 6 bases; unmatched bases: 5. CDR3 size: 15 residues. Profiling relied on immunoSEQ multiplex PCR, and the TCRdb table lists in-frame clones only, not all of them. This sample has approximately 100,000 clones; roughly 91% occur once, and the top ten carry around 5.8%. This chain joins TRBV28 and TRBJ2-1; TRBD2 matches 10 bases. The receptor comes from a human donor in a cohort sampled during active COVID-19. The sequenced sample consisted of peripheral blood. Here the CDR3 DNA reads TGTGCCAGCAGTTTTTCGGGACTAGCGTCCAATGAGCAGTTCTTC. Translated, it gives CASSFSGLASNEQFF. Combining the CDR3 with reference TRBV28 and TRBJ2-1 gives the whole variable domain DVKVTQSSRYLVKRTGEKVFLECVQDMDHENMFWYRQDPGLGLRLIYFSYDVKMKEKGDIPEGYSVSREKKERFSLILESASTNQTSMYLCASSFSGLASNEQFFGPGTRLTVL.